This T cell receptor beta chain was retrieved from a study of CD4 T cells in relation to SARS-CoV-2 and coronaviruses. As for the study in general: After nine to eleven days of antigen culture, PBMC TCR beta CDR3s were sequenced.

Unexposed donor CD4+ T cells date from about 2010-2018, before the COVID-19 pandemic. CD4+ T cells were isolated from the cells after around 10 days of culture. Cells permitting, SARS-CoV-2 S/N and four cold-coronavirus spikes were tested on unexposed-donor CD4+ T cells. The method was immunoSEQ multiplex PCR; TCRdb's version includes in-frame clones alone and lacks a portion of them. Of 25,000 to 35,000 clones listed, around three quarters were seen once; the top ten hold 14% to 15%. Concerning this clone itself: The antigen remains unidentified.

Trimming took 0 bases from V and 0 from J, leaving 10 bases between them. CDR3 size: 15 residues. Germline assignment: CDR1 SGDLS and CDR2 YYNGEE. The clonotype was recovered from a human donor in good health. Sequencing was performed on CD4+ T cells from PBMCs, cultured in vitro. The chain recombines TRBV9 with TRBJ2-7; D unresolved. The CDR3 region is CASSVGPGSSYEQYF. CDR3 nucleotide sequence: TGTGCCAGCAGCGTAGGTCCAGGAAGCTCCTACGAGCAGTACTTC.